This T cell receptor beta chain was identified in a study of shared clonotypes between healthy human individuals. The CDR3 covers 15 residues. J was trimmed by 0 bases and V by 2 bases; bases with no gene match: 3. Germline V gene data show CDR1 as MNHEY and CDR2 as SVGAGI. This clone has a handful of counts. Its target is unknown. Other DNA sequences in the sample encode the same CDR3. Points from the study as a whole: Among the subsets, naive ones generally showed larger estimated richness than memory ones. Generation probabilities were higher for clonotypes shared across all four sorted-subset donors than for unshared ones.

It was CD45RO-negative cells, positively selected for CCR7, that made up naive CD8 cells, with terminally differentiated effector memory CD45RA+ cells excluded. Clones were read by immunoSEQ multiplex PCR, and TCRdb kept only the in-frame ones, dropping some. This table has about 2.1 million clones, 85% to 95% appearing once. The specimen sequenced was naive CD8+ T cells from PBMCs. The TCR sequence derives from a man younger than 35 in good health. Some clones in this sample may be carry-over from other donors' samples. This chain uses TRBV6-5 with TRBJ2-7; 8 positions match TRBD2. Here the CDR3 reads CASSYGSGSSYEQYF. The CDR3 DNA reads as TGTGCCAGCAGTTACGGCAGCGGGAGCTCCTACGAGCAGTACTTC.